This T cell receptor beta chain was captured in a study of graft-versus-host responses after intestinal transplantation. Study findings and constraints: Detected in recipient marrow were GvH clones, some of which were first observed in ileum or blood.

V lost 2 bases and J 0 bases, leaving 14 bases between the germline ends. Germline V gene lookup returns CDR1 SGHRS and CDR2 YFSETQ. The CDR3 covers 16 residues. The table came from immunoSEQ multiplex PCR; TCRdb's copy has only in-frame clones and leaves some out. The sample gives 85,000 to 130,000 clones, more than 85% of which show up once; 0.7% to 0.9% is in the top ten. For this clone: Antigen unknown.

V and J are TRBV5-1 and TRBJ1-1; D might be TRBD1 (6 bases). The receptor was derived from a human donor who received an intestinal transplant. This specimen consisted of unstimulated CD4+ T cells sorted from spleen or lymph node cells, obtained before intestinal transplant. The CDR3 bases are TGCGCCAGCAGCTTCGGCAGGGGTGGCATGAACACTGAAGCTTTCTTT. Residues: CASSFGRGGMNTEAFF.